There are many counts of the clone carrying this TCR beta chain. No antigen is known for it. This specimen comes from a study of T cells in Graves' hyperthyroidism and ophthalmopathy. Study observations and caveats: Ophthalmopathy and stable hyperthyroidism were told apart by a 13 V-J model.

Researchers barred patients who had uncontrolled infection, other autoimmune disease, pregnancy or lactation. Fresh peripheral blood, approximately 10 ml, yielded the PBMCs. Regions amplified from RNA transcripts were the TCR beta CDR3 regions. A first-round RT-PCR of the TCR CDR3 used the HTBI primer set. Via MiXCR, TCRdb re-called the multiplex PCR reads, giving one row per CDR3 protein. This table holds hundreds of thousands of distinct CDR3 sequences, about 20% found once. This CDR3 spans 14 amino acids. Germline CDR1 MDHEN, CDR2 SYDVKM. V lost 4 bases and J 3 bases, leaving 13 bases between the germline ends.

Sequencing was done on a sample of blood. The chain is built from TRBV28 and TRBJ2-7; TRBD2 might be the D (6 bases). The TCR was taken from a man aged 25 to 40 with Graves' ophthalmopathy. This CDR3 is CASSSTRKGYEQYF. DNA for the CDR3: TGTGCCAGCAGTTCGACTAGAAAAGGCTACGAGCAGTACTTC.